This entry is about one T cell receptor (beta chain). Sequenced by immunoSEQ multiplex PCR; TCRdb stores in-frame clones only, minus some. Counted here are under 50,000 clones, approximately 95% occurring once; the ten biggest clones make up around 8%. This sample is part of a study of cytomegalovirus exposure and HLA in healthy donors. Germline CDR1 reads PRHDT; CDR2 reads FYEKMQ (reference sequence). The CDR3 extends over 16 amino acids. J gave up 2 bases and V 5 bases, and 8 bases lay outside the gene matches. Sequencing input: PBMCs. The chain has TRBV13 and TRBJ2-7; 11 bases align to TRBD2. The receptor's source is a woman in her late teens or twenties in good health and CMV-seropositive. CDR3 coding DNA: TGTGCCAGCAGCCCCCAGGCTAGCGGGAGGCCCTACGAGCAGTACTTC. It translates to CASSPQASGRPYEQYF. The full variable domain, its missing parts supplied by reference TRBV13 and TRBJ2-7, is AAGVIQSPRHLIKEKRETATLKCYPIPRHDTVYWYQQGPGQDPQFLISFYEKMQSDKGSIPDRFSAQQFSDYHSELNMSSLELGDSALYFCASSPQASGRPYEQYFGPGTRLTVT.